The 20 T cell receptor beta chains below all came from one sample that was sequenced in a study of T cell repertoires in ileal Crohn's disease. Assay: immunoSEQ multiplex PCR; the TCRdb copy retains only in-frame clones and omits some. Of about 8,300 clones listed, roughly four fifths are singletons. Source material: ileal tissue. The receptors originated from an adult with Crohn's disease.

The rearrangement joins TRBV19 to TRBJ2-3, with D perhaps TRBD2 (5 bases). Trimming cost V 5 bases and J 10 bases, with 16 bases left between them. This CDR3 is 13 amino acids long. Germline CDR1 LNHDA, CDR2 SQIVND (reference sequence). The CDR3 nucleotides read TGTGCCAGTAGTCCCCAGGCGGGTAAAGCGCAGTATTTT. Residues: CASSPQAGKAQYF.

The chain joins TRBV12-5 to TRBJ2-2, with 13 positions matching TRBD2. Germline values: CDR1 LGHNT, CDR2 FRNRAP. The CDR3 loop spans 18 amino acids. J was trimmed by 5 bases and V by 6 bases; bases with no gene match: 12. The CDR3 DNA follows: TGTGCTAGTGGCTACGGTGGACTAGCGGGAGTAGGTACCGGGGAGCTGTTTTTT. Its protein product is CASGYGGLAGVGTGELFF.

J is TRBJ1-3 and V is TRBV19; possible D gene TRBD1, 5 bases. The CDR3 sequence is 16 residues long. The germline CDR1 and CDR2 sequences are LNHDA and SQIVND (reference sequence). V lost 0 bases and J 0 bases, leaving 9 bases between the germline ends. The DNA for the CDR3 is TGTGCCAGTAGTATAGAGGACACTCGCTCTGGAAACACCATATATTTT. As protein: CASSIEDTRSGNTIYF.

This clone counts as large. This sequence joins TRBV19 and TRBJ2-7; no definite D call. The V gene lost 1 base and the J gene lost 6 bases, with 19 bases spanning the gap. This CDR3 has 16 residues. CDR1 LNHDA and CDR2 SQIVND come from the germline V gene (reference sequence). The CDR3 DNA is TGTGCCAGTAGTATAGCCTACTGGCGGAGCCCCTCCGAGCAGTACTTC. Translating gives CASSIAYWRSPSEQYF.

V is TRBV7-9 and J is TRBJ2-7, with D possibly matching TRBD2 (5 bases). The CDR3 totals 14 residues. CDR1 and CDR2 from the germline V gene are SEHNR and FQNEAQ (reference sequence). The V gene lost 5 bases and the J gene lost 3 bases, with 14 bases spanning the gap. The CDR3 loop is CASSAVGALYEQYF. CDR3 nucleotide sequence: TGTGCCAGCAGCGCAGTGGGAGCCCTCTACGAGCAGTACTTC.

This clone has more than one count but fewer than ten. The V and J genes are TRBV7-2 and TRBJ1-5; 7 nucleotides match TRBD1. With 5 bases clipped from V and 0 bases from J, the junction kept 4 bases outside the gene matches. Germline CDR1 SGHTA, CDR2 FQGNSA. CDR3 length: 15 residues. The CDR3 DNA is TGTGCCAGCAGCAGAACAGGGGTTAGCAATCAGCCCCAGCATTTT. Its translation is CASSRTGVSNQPQHF. Variable domain in full (rest from reference TRBV7-2 and TRBJ1-5): GAGVSQSPSNKVTEKGKDVELRCDPISGHTALYWYRQSLGQGLEFLIYFQGNSAPDKSGLPSDRFSAERTGGSVSTLTIQRTQQEDSAVYLCASSRTGVSNQPQHFGDGTRLSIL.

The gene calls are TRBV25-1 and TRBJ1-2; 10 bases fit TRBD1. The CDR3 is 15 residues long. Germline CDR1 is MGHDK and CDR2 is SYGVNS. The trim removed 3 bases at V and 4 bases at J, leaving 5 bases unmatched. The CDR3: CASSDGTGDSYGYTF. CDR3 DNA sequence: TGTGCCAGCAGTGATGGGACAGGGGACTCCTATGGCTACACCTTC.

This clone rates as large (0.1 to 1%). The gene calls are TRBV27 and TRBJ1-1; D is unclear. V shed 5 bases and J shed 1 base, with 20 bases lying between them. The germline V gene has CDR1 MNHEY and CDR2 SMNVEV (reference sequence). The CDR3 extends over 17 amino acids. CDR3 in amino acids: CASSLNPGDLKNTEAFF. CDR3 in DNA: TGTGCCAGCAGTCTCAACCCGGGAGACCTAAAGAACACTGAAGCTTTCTTT.

J is TRBJ2-7 and V is TRBV5-6, with 9 bases aligning to TRBD2. Per the germline V gene, CDR1 is SGHDT and CDR2 is YYEEEE. The trim removed 0 bases at V and 1 base at J, leaving 8 bases unmatched. The CDR3 totals 17 residues. The CDR3 coding sequence is TGTGCCAGCAGCTTGGGGCGACTAGCGGAGATATCCTACGAGCAGTACTTC. It specifies CASSLGRLAEISYEQYF.

The V call is TRBV7-9, the J call TRBJ1-1; TRBD1 agrees at 10 bases. V dropped 5 bases and J dropped 1; count of bases not matched to a gene: 7. This CDR3 has 16 amino acids. Germline CDR1 SEHNR, CDR2 FQNEAQ (reference sequence). The CDR3 DNA reads as TGTGCCAGCAGCCGACCCCGGACAGGGGGGAACACTGAAGCTTTCTTT. Translating it yields CASSRPRTGGNTEAFF.

The chain employs TRBV11-2 and TRBJ1-3, with 8 bases identical to TRBD1. This CDR3 is 16 amino acids long. Germline assignment: CDR1 SGHAT and CDR2 FQNNGV. J was trimmed by 0 bases and V by 5 bases; bases with no gene match: 6. This CDR3 reads CASSARTGISGNTIYF. DNA for the CDR3: TGTGCCAGCAGCGCCAGGACAGGGATCTCTGGAAACACCATATATTTT.

The chain joins TRBV30 to TRBJ1-5, with 7 bases aligning to TRBD1. CDR3 length: 14 amino acids. Germline lookup yields CDR1 GTSNPN and CDR2 SVGIG (reference sequence). The junction had 7 bases not matched to a gene; V was cut back by 1 base and J by 7 bases. CDR3: CAWSGSRGNQPQHF. The CDR3, as DNA: TGTGCCTGGAGTGGTAGCAGGGGGAACCAGCCCCAGCATTTT.

The genes are TRBV5-4 and TRBJ1-2; 8 bases align to TRBD1. Losses at the gene ends were 5 bases for V and 4 bases for J; bases not matched to a gene: 10. The CDR3 extends over 15 amino acids. CDR1 and CDR2 (germline): SGHNT, YYREEE (reference sequence). CDR3 sequence (DNA): TGTGCCAGCAGTCCCCGGGGGGACAGGATCTATGGCTACACCTTC. It yields the protein CASSPRGDRIYGYTF.

The CDR3: CASSPNRDSYYEQYF. DNA of the CDR3: TGTGCCAGCTCACCTAACCGGGACAGCTACTACGAGCAGTACTTC. The rearrangement uses TRBV18 and TRBJ2-7, with 7 positions matching TRBD1. This CDR3 contains 15 residues. Germline-derived CDR1 and CDR2 are KGHSH and LQKENI. The trim removed 3 bases at V and 3 bases at J, leaving 8 bases unmatched.

The chain joins TRBV27 to TRBJ1-3, with D possibly matching TRBD1 (6 bases). Trimming took 5 bases from V and 0 from J, leaving 20 bases between them. Germline loops: CDR1 MNHEY, CDR2 SMNVEV (reference sequence). CDR3 length equals 18 residues. The CDR3 nucleotides are TGTGCCAGCAGTCCCTCAGGACTCGAGGGGGTCTCTGGAAACACCATATATTTT. Protein sequence: CASSPSGLEGVSGNTIYF.

V and J are TRBV19 and TRBJ1-1; a weak D match, TRBD1 (6 bases). CDR1 LNHDA and CDR2 SQIVND come from the germline V gene (reference sequence). Trimming stripped 3 bases from V and 6 bases from J, with 11 bases between. CDR3 size: 13 residues. CDR3 loop: CASSIQGRPEAFF. CDR3 coding DNA: TGTGCCAGTAGTATCCAGGGGCGCCCTGAAGCTTTCTTT. The full variable domain, rest sourced from reference TRBV19 and TRBJ1-1, is DGGITQSPKYLFRKEGQNVTLSCEQNLNHDAMYWYRQDPGQGLRLIYYSQIVNDFQKGDIAEGYSVSREKKESFPLTVTSAQKNPTAFYLCASSIQGRPEAFFGQGTRLTVV.

This chain connects TRBV27 to TRBJ2-7, with D perhaps matching TRBD2 (5 bases). CDR1 MNHEY and CDR2 SMNVEV come from the germline V gene (reference sequence). The CDR3 covers 14 residues. V was shortened by 6 bases and J by 1 base, with 13 bases between the two germline ends. The CDR3 sequence is CASREHSGSYEQYF. CDR3 bases: TGTGCCAGCAGGGAGCACTCGGGGTCCTACGAGCAGTACTTC.

The rearrangement uses TRBV7-6 and TRBJ2-1; 10 positions match TRBD2. CDR3 size: 17 residues. V dropped 5 bases and J dropped 4; count of bases not matched to a gene: 11. Germline CDR1 reads SGHVS; CDR2 reads FNYEAQ. The chain's CDR3 is CASSIGLADRPYNEQFF. Here the CDR3 DNA reads TGTGCCAGCAGCATCGGACTAGCGGATAGACCATACAATGAGCAGTTCTTC.

The chain is built from TRBV9 and TRBJ2-1, with D possibly being TRBD2 (6 bases). From germline, CDR1 is SGDLS and CDR2 YYNGEE. Trimming shortened V by 3 bases and J by 1 base, and 14 bases separated the two germline ends. This CDR3 contains 16 residues. CDR3 DNA sequence: TGTGCCAGCAGCGCCAAGGGACTTTCTTCCTACAATGAGCAGTTCTTC. This gives the protein CASSAKGLSSYNEQFF. The full variable domain, in which reference TRBV9 and TRBJ2-1 provide the parts outside the CDR3, is DSGVTQTPKHLITATGQRVTLRCSPRSGDLSVYWYQQSLDQGLQFLIQYYNGEERAKGNILERFSAQQFPDLHSELNLSSLELGDSALYFCASSAKGLSSYNEQFFGPGTRLTVL.

The chain recombines TRBV7-3 with TRBJ1-3, with TRBD1 as a possible D gene (6 bases). Trimming cost V 1 base and J 4 bases, with 11 bases left between them. The CDR3 runs 15 residues. In germline, CDR1 is SGHTA, CDR2 FQGTGA. The DNA for the CDR3 is TGTGCCAGCAGCTTAATGGGGGCTGCCGGAAACACCATATATTTT. This sequence encodes CASSLMGAAGNTIYF.